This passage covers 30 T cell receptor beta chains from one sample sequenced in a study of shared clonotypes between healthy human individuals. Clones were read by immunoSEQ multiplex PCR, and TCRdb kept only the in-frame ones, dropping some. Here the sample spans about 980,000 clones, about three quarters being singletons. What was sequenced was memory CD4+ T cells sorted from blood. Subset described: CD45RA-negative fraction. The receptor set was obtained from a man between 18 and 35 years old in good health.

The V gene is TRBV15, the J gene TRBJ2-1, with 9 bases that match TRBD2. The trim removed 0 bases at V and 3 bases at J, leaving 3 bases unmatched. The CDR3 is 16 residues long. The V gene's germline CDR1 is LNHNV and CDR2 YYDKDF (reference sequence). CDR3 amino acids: CATSREWREGYNEQFF. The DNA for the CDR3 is TGTGCCACCAGCAGAGAGTGGCGGGAGGGCTACAATGAGCAGTTCTTC.

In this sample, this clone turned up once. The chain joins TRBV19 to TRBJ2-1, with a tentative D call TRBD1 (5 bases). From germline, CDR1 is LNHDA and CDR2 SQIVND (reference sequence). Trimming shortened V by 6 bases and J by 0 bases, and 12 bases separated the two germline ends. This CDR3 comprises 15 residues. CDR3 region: CASSPYRHSYNEQFF. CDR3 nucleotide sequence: TGTGCCAGTAGCCCATACAGGCACTCCTACAATGAGCAGTTCTTC. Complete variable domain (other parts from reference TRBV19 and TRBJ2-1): DGGITQSPKYLFRKEGQNVTLSCEQNLNHDAMYWYRQDPGQGLRLIYYSQIVNDFQKGDIAEGYSVSREKKESFPLTVTSAQKNPTAFYLCASSPYRHSYNEQFFGPGTRLTVL.

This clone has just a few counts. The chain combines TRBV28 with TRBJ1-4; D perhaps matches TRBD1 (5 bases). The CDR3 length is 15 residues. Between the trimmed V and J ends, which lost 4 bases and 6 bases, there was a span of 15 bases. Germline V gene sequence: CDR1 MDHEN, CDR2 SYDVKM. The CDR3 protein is CASSSPGMGDEKLFF. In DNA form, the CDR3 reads TGTGCCAGCAGTTCCCCCGGGATGGGGGATGAAAAACTGTTTTTT.

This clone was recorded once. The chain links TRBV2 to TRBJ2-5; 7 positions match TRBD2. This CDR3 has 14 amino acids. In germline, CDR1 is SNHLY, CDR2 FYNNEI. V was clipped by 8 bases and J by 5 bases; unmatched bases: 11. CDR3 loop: CASHRGNGGETQYF. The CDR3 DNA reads TGTGCCAGCCACCGCGGAAACGGGGGGGAGACCCAGTACTTC.

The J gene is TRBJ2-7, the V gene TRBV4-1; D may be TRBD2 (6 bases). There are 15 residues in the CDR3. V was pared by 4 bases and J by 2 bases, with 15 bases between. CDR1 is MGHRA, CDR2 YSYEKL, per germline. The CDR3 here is CASSPQLTSAYEQYF. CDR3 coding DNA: TGCGCCAGCAGCCCGCAATTGACTAGTGCCTACGAGCAGTACTTC.

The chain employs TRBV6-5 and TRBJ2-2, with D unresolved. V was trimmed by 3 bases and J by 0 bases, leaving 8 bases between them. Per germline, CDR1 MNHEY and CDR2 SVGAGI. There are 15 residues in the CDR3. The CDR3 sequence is CASSYLQPNTGELFF. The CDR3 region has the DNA TGTGCCAGCAGTTATCTACAGCCGAACACCGGGGAGCTGTTTTTT.

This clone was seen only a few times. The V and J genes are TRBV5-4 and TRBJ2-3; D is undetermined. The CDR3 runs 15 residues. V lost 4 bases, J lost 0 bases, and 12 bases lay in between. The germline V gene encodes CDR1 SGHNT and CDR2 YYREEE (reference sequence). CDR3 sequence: CASSPGGVSTDTQYF. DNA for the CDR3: TGTGCCAGCAGCCCGGGTGGGGTTAGCACAGATACGCAGTATTTT.

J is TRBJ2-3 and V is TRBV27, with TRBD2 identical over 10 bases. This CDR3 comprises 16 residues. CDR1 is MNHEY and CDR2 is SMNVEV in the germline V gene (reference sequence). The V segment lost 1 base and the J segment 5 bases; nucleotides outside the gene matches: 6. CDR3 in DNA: TGTGCCAGCAGTTTATGGCTAGCGGGAGCCGGAGATACGCAGTATTTT. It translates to CASSLWLAGAGDTQYF.

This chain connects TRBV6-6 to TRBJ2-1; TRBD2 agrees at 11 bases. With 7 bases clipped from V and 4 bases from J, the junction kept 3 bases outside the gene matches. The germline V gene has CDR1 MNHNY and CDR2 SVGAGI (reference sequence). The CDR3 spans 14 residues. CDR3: CASTRTSGYNEQFF. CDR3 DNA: TGTGCCAGCACCAGGACTAGCGGGTACAATGAGCAGTTCTTC.

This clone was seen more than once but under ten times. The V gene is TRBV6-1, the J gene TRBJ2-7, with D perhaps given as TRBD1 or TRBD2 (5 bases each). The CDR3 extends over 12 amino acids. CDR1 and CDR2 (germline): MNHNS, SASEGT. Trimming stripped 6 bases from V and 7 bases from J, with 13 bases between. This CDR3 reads CASRGDHREQYF. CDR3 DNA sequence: TGTGCCAGCAGGGGGGACCACCGGGAGCAGTACTTC.

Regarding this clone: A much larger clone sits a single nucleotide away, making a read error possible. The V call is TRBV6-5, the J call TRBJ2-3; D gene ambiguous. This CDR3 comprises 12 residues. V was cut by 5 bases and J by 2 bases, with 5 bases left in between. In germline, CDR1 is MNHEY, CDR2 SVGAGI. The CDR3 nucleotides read TGTGCCAGCAGTCCAAACACAGATACGCAGTATTTT. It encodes CASSPNTDTQYF.

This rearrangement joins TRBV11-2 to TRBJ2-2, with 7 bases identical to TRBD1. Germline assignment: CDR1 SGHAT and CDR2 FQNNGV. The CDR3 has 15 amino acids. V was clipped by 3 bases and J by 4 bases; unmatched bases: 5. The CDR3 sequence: CASSLTGSSTGELFF. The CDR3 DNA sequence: TGTGCCAGCAGCTTGACAGGGAGTAGCACCGGGGAGCTGTTTTTT.

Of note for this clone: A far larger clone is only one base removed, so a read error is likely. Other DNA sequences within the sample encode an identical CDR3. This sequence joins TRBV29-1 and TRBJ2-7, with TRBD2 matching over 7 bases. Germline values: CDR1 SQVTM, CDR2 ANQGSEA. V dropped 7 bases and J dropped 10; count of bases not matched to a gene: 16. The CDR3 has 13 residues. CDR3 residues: CSAGLGTPEEQYF. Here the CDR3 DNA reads TGCAGCGCTGGACTAGGGACCCCTGAAGAACAGTACTTC.

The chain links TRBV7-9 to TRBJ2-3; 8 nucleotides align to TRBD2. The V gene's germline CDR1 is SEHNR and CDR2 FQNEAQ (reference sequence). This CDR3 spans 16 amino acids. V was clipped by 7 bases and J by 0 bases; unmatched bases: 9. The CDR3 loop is CASTKGLEYSTDTQYF. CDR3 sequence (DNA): TGTGCCAGCACCAAGGGACTAGAATATAGCACAGATACGCAGTATTTT.

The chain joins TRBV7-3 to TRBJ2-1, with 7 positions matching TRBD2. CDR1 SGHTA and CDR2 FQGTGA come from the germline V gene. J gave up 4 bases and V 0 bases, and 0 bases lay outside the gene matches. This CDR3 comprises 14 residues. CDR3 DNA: TGTGCCAGCAGCTTAACGCGGGGGTACAATGAGCAGTTCTTC. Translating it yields CASSLTRGYNEQFF.

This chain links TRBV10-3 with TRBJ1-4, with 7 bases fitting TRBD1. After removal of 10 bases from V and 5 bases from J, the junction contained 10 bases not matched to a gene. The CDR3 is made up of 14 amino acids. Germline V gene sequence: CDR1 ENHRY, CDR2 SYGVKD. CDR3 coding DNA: TGTGCCACCCAAACAGGCAGGGGGAATGAAAAACTGTTTTTT. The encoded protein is CATQTGRGNEKLFF.

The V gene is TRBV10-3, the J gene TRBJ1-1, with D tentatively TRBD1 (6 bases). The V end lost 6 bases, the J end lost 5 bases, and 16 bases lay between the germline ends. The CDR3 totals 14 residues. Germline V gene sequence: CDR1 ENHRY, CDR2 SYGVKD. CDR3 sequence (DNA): TGTGCCATCAGCCGGGGCAGGGGATCGACTGAAGCTTTCTTT. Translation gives CAISRGRGSTEAFF.

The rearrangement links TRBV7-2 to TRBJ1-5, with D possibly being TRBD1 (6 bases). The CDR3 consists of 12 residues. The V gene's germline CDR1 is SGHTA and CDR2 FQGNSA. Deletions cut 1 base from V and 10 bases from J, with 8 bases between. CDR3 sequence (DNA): TGTGCCAGCAGCTTAGTGGACAGTCCCCAGCATTTT. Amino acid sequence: CASSLVDSPQHF.

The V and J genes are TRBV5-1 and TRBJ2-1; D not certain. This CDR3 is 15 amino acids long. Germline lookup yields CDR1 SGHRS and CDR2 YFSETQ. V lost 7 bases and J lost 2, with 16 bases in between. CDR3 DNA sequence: TGCGCCAGCCGCGGACCCCCGGAGCCCTACAATGAGCAGTTCTTC. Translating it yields CASRGPPEPYNEQFF.

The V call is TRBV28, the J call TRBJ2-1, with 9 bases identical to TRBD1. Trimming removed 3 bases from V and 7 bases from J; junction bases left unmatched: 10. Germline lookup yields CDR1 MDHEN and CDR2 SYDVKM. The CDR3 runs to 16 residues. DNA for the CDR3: TGTGCCAGCAGTTTCGGTTCCGGGACAGGGAAGAATGAGCAGTTCTTC. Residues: CASSFGSGTGKNEQFF.

CDR3 residues: CASSLKLAGDTSTDTQYF. CDR3 sequence (DNA): TGCGCCAGCAGCTTGAAATTAGCGGGAGACACTAGCACAGATACGCAGTATTTT. The rearrangement links TRBV5-1 to TRBJ2-3, with 9 nucleotides matching TRBD2. CDR1 and CDR2 from the germline V gene are SGHRS and YFSETQ. With 1 base clipped from V and 0 bases from J, the junction kept 9 bases outside the gene matches. This CDR3 has 18 residues.

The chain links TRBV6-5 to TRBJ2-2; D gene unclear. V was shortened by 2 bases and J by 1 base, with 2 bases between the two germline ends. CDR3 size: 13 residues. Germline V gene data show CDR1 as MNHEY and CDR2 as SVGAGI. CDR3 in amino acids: CASSYKNTGELFF. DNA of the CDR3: TGTGCCAGCAGTTACAAGAACACCGGGGAGCTGTTTTTT.

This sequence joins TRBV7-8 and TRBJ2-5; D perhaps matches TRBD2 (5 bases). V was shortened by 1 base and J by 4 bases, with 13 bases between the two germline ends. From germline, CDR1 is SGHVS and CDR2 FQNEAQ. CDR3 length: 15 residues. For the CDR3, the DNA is TGTGCCAGCAGCTTAGTGTTTCAGGAGGTAGAGACCCAGTACTTC. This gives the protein CASSLVFQEVETQYF. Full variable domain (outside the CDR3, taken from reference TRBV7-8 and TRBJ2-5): GAGVSQSPRYKVAKRGQDVALRCDPISGHVSLFWYQQALGQGPEFLTYFQNEAQLDKSGLPSDRFFAERPEGSVSTLKIQRTQQEDSAVYLCASSLVFQEVETQYFGPGTRLLVL.

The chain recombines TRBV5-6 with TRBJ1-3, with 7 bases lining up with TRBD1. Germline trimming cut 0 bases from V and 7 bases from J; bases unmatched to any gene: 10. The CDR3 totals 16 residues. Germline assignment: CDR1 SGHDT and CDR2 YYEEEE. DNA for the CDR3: TGTGCCAGCAGCTTGGCTGGGGACAGCGGAGCCAACACCATATATTTT. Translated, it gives CASSLAGDSGANTIYF.

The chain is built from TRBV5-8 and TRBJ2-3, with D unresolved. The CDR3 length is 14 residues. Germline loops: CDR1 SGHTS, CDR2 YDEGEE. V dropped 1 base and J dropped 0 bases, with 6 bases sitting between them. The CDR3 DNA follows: TGTGCCAGCAGCTTGTACAGCAGCACAGATACGCAGTATTTT. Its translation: CASSLYSSTDTQYF.

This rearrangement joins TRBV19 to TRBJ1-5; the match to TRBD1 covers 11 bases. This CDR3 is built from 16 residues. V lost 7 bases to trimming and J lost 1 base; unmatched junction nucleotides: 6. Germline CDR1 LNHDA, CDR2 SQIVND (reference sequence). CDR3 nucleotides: TGTGCCAGTAAGGGACAGGGGGGATGGAGCAATCAGCCCCAGCATTTT. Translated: CASKGQGGWSNQPQHF.

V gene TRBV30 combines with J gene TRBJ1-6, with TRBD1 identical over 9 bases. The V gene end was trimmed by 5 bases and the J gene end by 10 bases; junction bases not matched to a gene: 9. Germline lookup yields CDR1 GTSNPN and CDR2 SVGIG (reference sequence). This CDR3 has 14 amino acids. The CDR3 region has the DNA TGTGCCTGGCTTACCCGGGACAGGGCCTCACCCCTCCACTTT. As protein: CAWLTRDRASPLHF.

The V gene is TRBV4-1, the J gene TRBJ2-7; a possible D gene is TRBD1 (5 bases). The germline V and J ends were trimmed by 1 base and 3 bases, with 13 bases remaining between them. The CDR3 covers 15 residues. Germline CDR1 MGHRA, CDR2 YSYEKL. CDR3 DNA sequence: TGCGCCAGCAGCCAAGGTCAGGGTAGCTTCTACGAGCAGTACTTC. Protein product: CASSQGQGSFYEQYF.

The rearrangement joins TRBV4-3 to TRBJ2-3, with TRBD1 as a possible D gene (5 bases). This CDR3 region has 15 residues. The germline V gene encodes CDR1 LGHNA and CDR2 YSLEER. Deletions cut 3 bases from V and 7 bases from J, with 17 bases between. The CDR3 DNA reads TGCGCCAGCAGCCAGGCCCGTGGGGCAGAAAATACGCAGTATTTT. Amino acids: CASSQARGAENTQYF.

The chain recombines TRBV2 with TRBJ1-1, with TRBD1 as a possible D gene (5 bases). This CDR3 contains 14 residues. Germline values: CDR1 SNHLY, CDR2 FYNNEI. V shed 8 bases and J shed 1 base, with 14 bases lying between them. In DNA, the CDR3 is TGTGCCAGCGGCCGACCAGGGTGGAACACTGAAGCTTTCTTT. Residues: CASGRPGWNTEAFF.